A single T cell receptor beta chain is shown here with its context. V was clipped by 8 bases and J by 5 bases, with 10 bases between them. The CDR3 extends over 13 amino acids. Looked up from germline, CDR1 is WSHSY and CDR2 is SAAADI. The data originate from a study of blood T cell repertoires in COVID-19. Overall study context: The United States, Italy and Spain were the sources of the acute and convalescent COVID-19 samples. The cDNA or gDNA used as material had been derived from T cells, B-cell-depleted T cells, or PBMCs.

Assay used: immunoSEQ multiplex PCR; TCRdb lists only in-frame clones, some missing. The sample includes about 240,000 clones, roughly 80% seen only once; the top ten take about 4.4%. The chain employs TRBV10-2 and TRBJ1-6; the D is unclear. The receptor was derived from a woman between 70 and 85 years old with acute or convalescent COVID-19. Input material: peripheral blood. The CDR3 is CASLTTNNSPLHF. The CDR3 DNA follows: TGCGCCAGCTTGACAACAAATAATTCACCCCTCCACTTT.